Described below is a single TCR beta chain sequence and its context. This entry comes from a study of PD-1 blockade in classical Hodgkin lymphoma. This CDR3 has 15 amino acids. CDR1 and CDR2 (germline): LGHNT, FRNRAP. Trimming left V 1 base short and J 5 bases short, with 15 bases between. Noted time point: cycle 4 day 1 (C4D1), after more than five weeks of nivolumab. All patients relapsed after autologous stem cell transplantation, and brentuximab vedotin exposure varied. Data came from immunoSEQ multiplex PCR; TCRdb stores just in-frame clones and leaves some out. The data contain 96,000 or so clones, roughly 91% of them singletons.

Sequencing was performed on peripheral blood mononuclear cells (PBMCs), taken before the fourth cycle of nivolumab. The chain links TRBV12-5 to TRBJ2-7, with a possible D match to TRBD1 (6 bases). The receptor's source is a human donor with classical Hodgkin lymphoma. The CDR3 reads CASGLAQPGDHEQYF. CDR3 DNA: TGTGCTAGTGGTTTGGCACAACCAGGGGACCACGAGCAGTACTTC.